The 6 T cell receptor beta chains below come from one sample, sequenced in a study of cytomegalovirus exposure and HLA in healthy donors. Amplification used 60 Vbeta primers and 13 Jbeta primers. Sequencing used immunoSEQ multiplex PCR; TCRdb keeps in-frame clones, though not all of them. Among roughly 100,000 clones, almost 80% were seen once, and the ten largest hold approximately 5%. Sequencing was performed on PBMCs. The source of these receptors is a man between 60 and 70 years old in good health and CMV-seropositive.

The chain couples TRBV6-1 to TRBJ2-1, with a tentative D call TRBD2 (6 bases). This CDR3 has 15 residues. Germline V gene lookup returns CDR1 MNHNS and CDR2 SASEGT. V was pared by 7 bases and J by 3 bases, with 16 bases between. As DNA, the CDR3 is TGTGCCAGCACCCTATCGGGACTGTACTACAATGAGCAGTTCTTC. It codes for CASTLSGLYYNEQFF.

The rearrangement uses TRBV7-2 and TRBJ1-2, with D maybe TRBD1 (6 bases). The CDR3 length is 14 residues. The germline CDR1 and CDR2 sequences are SGHTA and FQGNSA. V shed 5 bases and J shed 5 bases, with 15 bases lying between them. The CDR3: CASSPSGTSYGYTF. The CDR3, as DNA: TGTGCCAGCAGCCCTTCTGGGACAAGTTATGGCTACACCTTC.

The chain has TRBV5-8 and TRBJ2-5, with TRBD2 matching over 7 bases. Germline trimming cut 4 bases from V and 5 bases from J; bases unmatched to any gene: 11. CDR3 length: 15 amino acids. Germline V gene lookup returns CDR1 SGHTS and CDR2 YDEGEE. Here the CDR3 DNA reads TGTGCCAGCAGCCCCGGAGCGGGGTTTACGGAGACCCAGTACTTC. It yields the protein CASSPGAGFTETQYF.

The chain carries TRBV6-5 and TRBJ2-1, with 7 bases aligning to TRBD1. With 2 bases clipped from V and 6 bases from J, the junction kept 1 base outside the gene matches. Looked up from germline, CDR1 is MNHEY and CDR2 is SVGAGI. The CDR3 is 13 residues long. The CDR3 DNA is TGTGCCAGCAGTTACCGGGACAGCAATGAGCAGTTCTTC. Protein: CASSYRDSNEQFF.

V usage is TRBV19 and J usage is TRBJ2-6; possible D gene TRBD2, 6 bases. Germline-derived CDR1 and CDR2 are LNHDA and SQIVND (reference sequence). The CDR3 loop spans 15 amino acids. The V and J ends lost 8 bases and 2 bases respectively, with 13 bases between them. The CDR3 loop is CASAGGDTGANVLTF. CDR3 coding DNA: TGTGCCAGTGCCGGAGGGGATACTGGGGCCAACGTCCTGACTTTC.

The CDR3, as DNA: TGTGCCAGTAGCCCCCCTTCCGAAAAACTGTTTTTT. As protein: CASSPPSEKLFF. This rearrangement joins TRBV19 to TRBJ1-4; the D is unclear. Germline CDR1 is LNHDA and CDR2 is SQIVND (reference sequence). With 6 bases removed from V and 8 bases from J, the gap between germline ends came to 10 bases. The CDR3 has 12 amino acids. Combining the CDR3 with reference TRBV19 and TRBJ1-4 gives the whole variable domain DGGITQSPKYLFRKEGQNVTLSCEQNLNHDAMYWYRQDPGQGLRLIYYSQIVNDFQKGDIAEGYSVSREKKESFPLTVTSAQKNPTAFYLCASSPPSEKLFFGSGTQLSVL.